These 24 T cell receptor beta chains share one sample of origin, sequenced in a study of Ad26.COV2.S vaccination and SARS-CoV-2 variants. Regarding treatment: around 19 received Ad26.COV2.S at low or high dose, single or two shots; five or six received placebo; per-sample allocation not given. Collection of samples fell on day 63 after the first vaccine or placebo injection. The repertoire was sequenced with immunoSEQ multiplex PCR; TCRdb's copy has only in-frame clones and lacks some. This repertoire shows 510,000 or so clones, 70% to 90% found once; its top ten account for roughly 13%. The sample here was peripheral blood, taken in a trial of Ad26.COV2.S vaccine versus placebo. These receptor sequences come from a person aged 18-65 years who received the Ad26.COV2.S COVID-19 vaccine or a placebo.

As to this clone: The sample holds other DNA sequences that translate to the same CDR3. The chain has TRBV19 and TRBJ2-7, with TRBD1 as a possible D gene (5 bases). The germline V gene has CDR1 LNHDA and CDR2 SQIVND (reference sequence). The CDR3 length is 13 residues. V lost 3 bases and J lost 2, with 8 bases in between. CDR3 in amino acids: CASSIQGTYEQYF. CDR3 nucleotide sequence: TGTGCCAGTAGTATCCAGGGAACCTACGAGCAGTACTTC.

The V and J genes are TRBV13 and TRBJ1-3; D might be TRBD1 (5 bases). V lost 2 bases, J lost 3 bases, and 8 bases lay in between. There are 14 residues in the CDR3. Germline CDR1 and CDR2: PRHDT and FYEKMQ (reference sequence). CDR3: CASSLRGGGNTIYF. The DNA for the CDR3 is TGTGCCAGCAGCTTACGGGGCGGTGGAAACACCATATATTTT.

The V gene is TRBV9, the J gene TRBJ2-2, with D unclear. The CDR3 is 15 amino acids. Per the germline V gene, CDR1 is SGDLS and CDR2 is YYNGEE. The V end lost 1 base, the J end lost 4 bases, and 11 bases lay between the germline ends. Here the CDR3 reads CASSVWGRATGELFF. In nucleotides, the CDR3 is TGTGCCAGCAGCGTATGGGGTCGAGCCACCGGGGAGCTGTTTTTT.

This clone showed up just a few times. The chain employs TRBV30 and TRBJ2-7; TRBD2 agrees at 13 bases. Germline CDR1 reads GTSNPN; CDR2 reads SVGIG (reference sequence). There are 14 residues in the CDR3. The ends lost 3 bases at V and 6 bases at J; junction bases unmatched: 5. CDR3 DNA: TGTGCCTGGAGGAGGACTAGCGGGAGCTCCGAGCAGTACTTC. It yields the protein CAWRRTSGSSEQYF.

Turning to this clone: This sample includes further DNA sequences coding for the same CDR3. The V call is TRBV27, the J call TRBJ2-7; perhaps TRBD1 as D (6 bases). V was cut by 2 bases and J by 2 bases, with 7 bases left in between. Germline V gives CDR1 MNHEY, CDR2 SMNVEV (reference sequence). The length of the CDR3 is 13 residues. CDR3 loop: CASSLGGPYEQYF. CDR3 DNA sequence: TGTGCCAGCAGTTTAGGGGGCCCCTACGAGCAGTACTTC.

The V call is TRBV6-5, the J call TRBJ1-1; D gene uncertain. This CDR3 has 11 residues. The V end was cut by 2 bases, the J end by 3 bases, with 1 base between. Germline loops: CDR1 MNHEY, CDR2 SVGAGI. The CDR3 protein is CASSYDTEAFF. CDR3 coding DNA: TGTGCCAGCAGTTACGACACTGAAGCTTTCTTT.

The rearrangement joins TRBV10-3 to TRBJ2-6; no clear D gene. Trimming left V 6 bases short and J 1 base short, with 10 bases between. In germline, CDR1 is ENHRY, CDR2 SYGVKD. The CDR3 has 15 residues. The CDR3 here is CAISTRLSGANVLTF. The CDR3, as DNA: TGTGCCATCAGCACCCGGTTGTCTGGGGCCAACGTCCTGACTTTC.

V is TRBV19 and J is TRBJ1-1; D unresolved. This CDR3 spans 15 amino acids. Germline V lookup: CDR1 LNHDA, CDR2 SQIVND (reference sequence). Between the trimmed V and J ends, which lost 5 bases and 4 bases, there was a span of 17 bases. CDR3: CASSAPLGGSTEAFF. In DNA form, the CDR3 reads TGTGCCAGTAGTGCCCCCTTGGGTGGCAGCACTGAAGCTTTCTTT.

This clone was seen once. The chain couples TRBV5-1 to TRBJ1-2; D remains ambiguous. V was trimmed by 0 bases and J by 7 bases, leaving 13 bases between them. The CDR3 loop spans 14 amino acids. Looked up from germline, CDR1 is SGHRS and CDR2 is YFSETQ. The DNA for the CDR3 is TGCGCCAGCAGCTTGGATACGGGTCGGGCTGGCTACACCTTC. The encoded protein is CASSLDTGRAGYTF.

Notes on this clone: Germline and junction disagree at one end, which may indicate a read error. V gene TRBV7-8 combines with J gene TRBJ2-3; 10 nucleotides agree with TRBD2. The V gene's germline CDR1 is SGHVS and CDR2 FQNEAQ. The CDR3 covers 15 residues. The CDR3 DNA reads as TGTGCCAGCAGCTTAGCGCGGGGGGGACTAGCGTATCCTAGGTTT. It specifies CASSLARGGLAYPRF.

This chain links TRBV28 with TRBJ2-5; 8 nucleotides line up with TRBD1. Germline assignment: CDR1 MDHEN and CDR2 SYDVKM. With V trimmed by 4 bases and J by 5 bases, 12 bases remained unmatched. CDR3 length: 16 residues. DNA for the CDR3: TGTGCCAGCAGTTCCCACGGACAGGGTCGGGGGGAGACCCAGTACTTC. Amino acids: CASSSHGQGRGETQYF.

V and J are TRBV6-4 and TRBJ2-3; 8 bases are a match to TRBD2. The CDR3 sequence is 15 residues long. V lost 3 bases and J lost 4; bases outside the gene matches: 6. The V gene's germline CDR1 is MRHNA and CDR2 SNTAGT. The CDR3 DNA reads TGTGCCAGCAGTGAGATGGGGACTAGTGCAGATACGCAGTATTTT. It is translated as CASSEMGTSADTQYF.

The CDR3 region is CASTTGEIYRGYTF. The CDR3 DNA follows: TGTGCCAGCACGACAGGGGAAATTTACAGGGGCTACACCTTC. This chain connects TRBV28 to TRBJ1-2; 8 bases map to TRBD1. V lost 7 bases and J lost 8; bases outside the gene matches: 12. The germline CDR1 and CDR2 sequences are MDHEN and SYDVKM. The CDR3 runs 14 residues.

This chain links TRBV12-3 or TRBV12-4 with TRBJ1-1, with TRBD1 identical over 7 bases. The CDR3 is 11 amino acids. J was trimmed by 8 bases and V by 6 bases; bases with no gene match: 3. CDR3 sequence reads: CASSPGQEAFF. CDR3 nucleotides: TGTGCCAGCAGCCCGGGACAGGAAGCTTTCTTT.

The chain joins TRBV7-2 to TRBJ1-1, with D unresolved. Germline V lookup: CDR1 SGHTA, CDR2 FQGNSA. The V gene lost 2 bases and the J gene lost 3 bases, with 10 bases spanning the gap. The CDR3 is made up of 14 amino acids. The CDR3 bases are TGTGCCAGCAGCTTACGGGTTTCTTACACTGAAGCTTTCTTT. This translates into CASSLRVSYTEAFF.

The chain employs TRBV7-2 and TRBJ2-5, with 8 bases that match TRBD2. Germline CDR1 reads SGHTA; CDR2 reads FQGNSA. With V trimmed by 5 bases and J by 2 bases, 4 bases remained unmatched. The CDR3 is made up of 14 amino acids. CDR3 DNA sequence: TGTGCCAGCAGCCCCCGACTAGCGCAAGAGACCCAGTACTTC. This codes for CASSPRLAQETQYF.

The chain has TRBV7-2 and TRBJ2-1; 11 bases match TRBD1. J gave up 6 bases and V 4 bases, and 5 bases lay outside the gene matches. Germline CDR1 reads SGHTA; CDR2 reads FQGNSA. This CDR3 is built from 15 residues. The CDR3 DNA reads TGTGCCAGCAGCTCTGGACAGGGGGCTATCAATGAGCAGTTCTTC. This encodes CASSSGQGAINEQFF.

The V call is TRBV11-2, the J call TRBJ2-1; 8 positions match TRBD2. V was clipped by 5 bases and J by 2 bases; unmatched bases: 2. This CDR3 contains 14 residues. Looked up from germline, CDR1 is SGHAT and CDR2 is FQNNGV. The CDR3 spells CASSLGLAYNEQFF. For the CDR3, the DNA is TGTGCCAGCAGCCTGGGACTAGCCTACAATGAGCAGTTCTTC.

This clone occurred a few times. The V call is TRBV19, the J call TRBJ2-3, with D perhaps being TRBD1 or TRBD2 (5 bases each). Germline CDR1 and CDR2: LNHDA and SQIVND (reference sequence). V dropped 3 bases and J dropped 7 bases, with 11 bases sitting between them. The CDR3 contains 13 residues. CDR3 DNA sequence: TGTGCCAGTAGTATGACTCGGGGCAATACGCAGTATTTT. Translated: CASSMTRGNTQYF.

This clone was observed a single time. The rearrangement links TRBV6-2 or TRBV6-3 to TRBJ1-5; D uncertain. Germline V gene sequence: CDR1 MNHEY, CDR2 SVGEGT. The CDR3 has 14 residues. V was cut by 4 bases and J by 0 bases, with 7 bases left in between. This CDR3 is CASSSVLSNQPQHF. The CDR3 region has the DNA TGTGCCAGCAGTTCGGTACTTAGCAATCAGCCCCAGCATTTT.

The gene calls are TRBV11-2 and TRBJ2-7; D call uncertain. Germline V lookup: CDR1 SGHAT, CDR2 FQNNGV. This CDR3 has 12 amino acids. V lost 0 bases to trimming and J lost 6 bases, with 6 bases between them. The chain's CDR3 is CASSLDFGEQYF. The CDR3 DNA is TGTGCCAGCAGCTTAGACTTTGGCGAGCAGTACTTC.

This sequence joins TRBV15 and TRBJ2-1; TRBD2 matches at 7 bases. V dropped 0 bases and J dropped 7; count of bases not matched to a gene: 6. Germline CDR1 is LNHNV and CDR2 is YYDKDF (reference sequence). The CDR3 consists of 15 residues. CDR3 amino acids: CATSRDYSGSNEQFF. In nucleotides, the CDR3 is TGTGCCACCAGCAGAGATTATAGCGGGTCAAATGAGCAGTTCTTC.

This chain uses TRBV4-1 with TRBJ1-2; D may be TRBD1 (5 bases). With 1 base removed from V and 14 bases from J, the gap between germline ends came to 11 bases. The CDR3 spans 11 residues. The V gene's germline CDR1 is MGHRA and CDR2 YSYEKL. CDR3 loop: CASSQAQGVTF. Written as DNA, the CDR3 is TGCGCCAGCAGCCAAGCCCAGGGAGTGACCTTC.

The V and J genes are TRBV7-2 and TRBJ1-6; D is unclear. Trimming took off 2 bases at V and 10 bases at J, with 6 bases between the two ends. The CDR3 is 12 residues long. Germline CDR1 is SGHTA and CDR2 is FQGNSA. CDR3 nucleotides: TGTGCCAGCAGCTTAATTAGATCACCCCTCCACTTT. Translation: CASSLIRSPLHF.